This T cell receptor beta chain derives from a study of T cells in Graves' hyperthyroidism and ophthalmopathy. The study's findings and limits: Ophthalmopathy was predicted by the model a median of approximately 6 months ahead of onset.

Hyperthyroidism, newly diagnosed and lasting under 2 months, affected patients aged 18 to 65. The study excluded patients with uncontrolled infection, other autoimmune disease, pregnancy or lactation. TCR beta CDR3 regions were amplified from RNA. When the TCR CDR3 underwent first-round RT-PCR, the HTBI primer set was used. TCRdb re-called the multiplex PCR reads with MiXCR, one entry per CDR3 protein. The sample lists hundreds of thousands of distinct CDR3 sequences; around 15% were seen once. This clonotype was seen at least ten times. Its antigen is as yet unknown. Germline V lookup: CDR1 SGHTA, CDR2 FQGNSA. The ends lost 1 base at V and 0 bases at J; junction bases unmatched: 4. The CDR3 consists of 16 residues.

The receptor was isolated from a woman in her 40s with Graves' hyperthyroidism. The chain combines TRBV7-2 with TRBJ2-7, with 9 bases matching TRBD2. The source material was blood. The CDR3 nucleotides are TGTGCCAGCAGCTTAGTCGCTAGCGGGAACTCCTACGAGCAGTACTTC. It encodes CASSLVASGNSYEQYF.